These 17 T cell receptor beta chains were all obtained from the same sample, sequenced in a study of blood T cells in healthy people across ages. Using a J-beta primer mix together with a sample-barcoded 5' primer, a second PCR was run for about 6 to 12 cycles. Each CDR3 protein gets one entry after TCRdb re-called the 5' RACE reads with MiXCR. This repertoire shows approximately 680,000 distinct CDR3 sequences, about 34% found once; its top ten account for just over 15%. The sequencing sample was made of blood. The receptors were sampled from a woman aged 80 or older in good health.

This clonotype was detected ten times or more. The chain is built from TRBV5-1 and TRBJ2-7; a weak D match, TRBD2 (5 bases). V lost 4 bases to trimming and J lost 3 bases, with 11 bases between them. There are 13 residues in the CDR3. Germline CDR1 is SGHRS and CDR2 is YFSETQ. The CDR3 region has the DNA TGCGCCAGCAGCCGGGATAACCTCTACGAGCAGTACTTC. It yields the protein CASSRDNLYEQYF. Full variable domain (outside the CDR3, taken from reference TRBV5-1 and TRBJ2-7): KAGVTQTPRYLIKTRGQQVTLSCSPISGHRSVSWYQQTPGQGLQFLFEYFSETQRNKGNFPGRFSGRQFSNSRSEMNVSTLELGDSALYLCASSRDNLYEQYFGPGTRLTVT.

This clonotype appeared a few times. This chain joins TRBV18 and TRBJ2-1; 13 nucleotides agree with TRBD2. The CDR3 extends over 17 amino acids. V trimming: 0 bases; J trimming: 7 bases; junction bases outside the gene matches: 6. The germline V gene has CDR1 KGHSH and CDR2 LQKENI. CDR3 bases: TGTGCCAGCTCACCACCGACTAGCGGGGGGCGATTGAATGAGCAGTTCTTC. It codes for CASSPPTSGGRLNEQFF.

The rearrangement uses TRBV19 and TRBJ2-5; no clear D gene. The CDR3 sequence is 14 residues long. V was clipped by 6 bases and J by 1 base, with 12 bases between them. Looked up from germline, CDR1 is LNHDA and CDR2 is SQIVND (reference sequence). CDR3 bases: TGTGCCAGTAGGACGACATTTAGCCAAGAGACCCAGTACTTC. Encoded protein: CASRTTFSQETQYF.

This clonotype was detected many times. In DNA form, the CDR3 reads TGTGCCAGCAGTATGGGAGCCGACAGGGTCATGAACACTGAAGCTTTCTTT. It specifies CASSMGADRVMNTEAFF. The V call is TRBV2, the J call TRBJ1-1; 7 nucleotides align to TRBD1. CDR3 length equals 17 residues. The germline gives CDR1 SNHLY, CDR2 FYNNEI. Trimming cost V 5 bases and J 0 bases; bases outside gene matches: 12.

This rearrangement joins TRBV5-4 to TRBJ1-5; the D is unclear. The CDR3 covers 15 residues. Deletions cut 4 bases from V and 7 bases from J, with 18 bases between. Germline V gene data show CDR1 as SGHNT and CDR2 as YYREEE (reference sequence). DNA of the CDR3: TGTGCCAGCAGCGACTACTCTTCGGGAGGGCAGCCCCAGCATTTT. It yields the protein CASSDYSSGGQPQHF.

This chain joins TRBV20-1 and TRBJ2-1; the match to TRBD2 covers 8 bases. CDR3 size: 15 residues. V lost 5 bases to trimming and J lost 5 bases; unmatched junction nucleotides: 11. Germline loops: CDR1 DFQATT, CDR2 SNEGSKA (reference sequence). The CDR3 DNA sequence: TGCAGTGCTTCGAGGACTAGCTGGTATGACAATGAGCAGTTCTTC. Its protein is CSASRTSWYDNEQFF.

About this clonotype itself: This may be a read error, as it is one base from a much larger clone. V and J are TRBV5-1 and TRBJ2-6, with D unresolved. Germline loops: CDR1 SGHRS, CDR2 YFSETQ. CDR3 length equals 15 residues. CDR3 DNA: TGCACCAGCAGCCCGGGCCTTCTTGAAGCCAACGTCCTGACTTTC. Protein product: CTSSPGLLEANVLTF.

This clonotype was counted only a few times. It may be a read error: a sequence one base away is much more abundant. The CDR3 DNA sequence: TGTGCCAGCAGCCCCGGGACTCTCCCAAAAGGGTACTTC. Encoded protein: CASSPGTLPKGYF. The chain links TRBV28 to TRBJ2-4, with D maybe TRBD2 (6 bases). The germline V and J ends were trimmed by 6 bases and 15 bases, with 21 bases remaining between them. The CDR3 covers 13 residues. Germline V gene sequence: CDR1 MDHEN, CDR2 SYDVKM.

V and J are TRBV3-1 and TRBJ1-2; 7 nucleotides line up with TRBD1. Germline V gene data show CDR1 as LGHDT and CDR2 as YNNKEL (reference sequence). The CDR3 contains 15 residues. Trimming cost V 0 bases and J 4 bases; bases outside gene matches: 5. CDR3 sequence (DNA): TGTGCCAGCAGCCAAGAGGACAGGTGGGGCTATGGCTACACCTTC. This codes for CASSQEDRWGYGYTF.

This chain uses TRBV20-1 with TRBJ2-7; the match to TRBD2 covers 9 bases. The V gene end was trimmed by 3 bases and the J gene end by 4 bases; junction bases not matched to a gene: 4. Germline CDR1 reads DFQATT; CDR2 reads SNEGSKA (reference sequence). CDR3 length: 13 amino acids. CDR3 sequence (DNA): TGCAGTGCTAGGAGCGGGGGGAAGTACGAGCAGTACTTC. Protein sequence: CSARSGGKYEQYF.

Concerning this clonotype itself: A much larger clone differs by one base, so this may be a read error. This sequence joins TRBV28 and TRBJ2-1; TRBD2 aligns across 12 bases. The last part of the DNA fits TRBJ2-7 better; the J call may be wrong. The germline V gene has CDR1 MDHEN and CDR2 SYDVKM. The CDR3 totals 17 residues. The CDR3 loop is CASSSRASGGAYNEQYF. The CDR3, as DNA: TGTGCCAGCAGCTCTAGGGCTAGCGGGGGGGCTTACAATGAGCAGTACTTC.

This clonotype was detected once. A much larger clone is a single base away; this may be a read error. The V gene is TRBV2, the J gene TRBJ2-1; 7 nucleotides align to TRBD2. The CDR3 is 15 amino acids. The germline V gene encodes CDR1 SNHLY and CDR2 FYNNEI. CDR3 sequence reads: CAGRIAGPRSNEQFF. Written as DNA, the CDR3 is TGTGCCGGCAGAATAGCGGGTCCCCGGAGCAATGAGCAGTTCTTC.

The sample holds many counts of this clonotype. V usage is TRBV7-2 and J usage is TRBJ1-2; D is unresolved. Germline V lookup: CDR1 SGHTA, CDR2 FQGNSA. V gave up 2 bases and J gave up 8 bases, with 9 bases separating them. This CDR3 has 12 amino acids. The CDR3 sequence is CASSLPFFGYTF. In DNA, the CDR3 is TGTGCCAGCAGCTTACCCTTCTTCGGCTACACCTTC.

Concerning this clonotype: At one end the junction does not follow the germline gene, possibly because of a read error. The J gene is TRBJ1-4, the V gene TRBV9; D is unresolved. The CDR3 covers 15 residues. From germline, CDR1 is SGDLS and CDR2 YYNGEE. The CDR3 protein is CASSVLGQVDGKPFF. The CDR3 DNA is TGTGCCAGCAGCGTTCTAGGGCAAGTGGATGGAAAACCGTTTTTT.

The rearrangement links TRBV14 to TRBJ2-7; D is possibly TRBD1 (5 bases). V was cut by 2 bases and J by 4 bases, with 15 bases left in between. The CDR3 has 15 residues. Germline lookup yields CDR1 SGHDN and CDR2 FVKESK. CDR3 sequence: CASSQYAGFPYEQYF. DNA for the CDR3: TGTGCCAGCAGCCAATACGCAGGGTTCCCATACGAGCAGTACTTC.

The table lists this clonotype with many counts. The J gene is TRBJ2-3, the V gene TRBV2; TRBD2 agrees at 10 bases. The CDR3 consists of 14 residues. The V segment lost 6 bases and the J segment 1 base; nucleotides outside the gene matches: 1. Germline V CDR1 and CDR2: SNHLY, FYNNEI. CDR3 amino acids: CASRTSGGTDTQYF. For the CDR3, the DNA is TGTGCCAGCAGAACTAGCGGGGGCACAGATACGCAGTATTTT.

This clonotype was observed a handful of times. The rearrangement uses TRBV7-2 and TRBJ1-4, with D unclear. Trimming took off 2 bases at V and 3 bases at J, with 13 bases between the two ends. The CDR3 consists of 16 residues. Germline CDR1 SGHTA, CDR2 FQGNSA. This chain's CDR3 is CASSLSLTAPNEKLFF. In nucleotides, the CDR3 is TGTGCCAGCAGCTTAAGTCTGACCGCTCCTAATGAAAAACTGTTTTTT.